This note documents a single T cell receptor beta chain sequence. The target of this receptor is not known. No quality values exist for individual bases; no much larger clone is one base distant. V and J lose 5 bases and 5 bases, and a span of 3 bases separates them. The germline V gene gives CDR1 as SGHTA and CDR2 as FQGTGA. From its cysteine to its phenylalanine, the CDR3 spans 11 amino acids. Only CDR3 DNA remains: 33 bases, in frame from the first base. Library preparation used the immunoSEQ multiplex PCR assay. Held by TCRdb, this immuneACCESS table contains in-frame sequences only and omits some clones. Under half of the omission traces to an unresolved V gene where checked; the cause of the rest is unknown. The sample table contains about 10,000 clones; only one count was recorded for 80% to 95% of them. Clones ranked in the top ten supply more than 1.5% of the sample. The sample belongs to a study of chemoradiotherapy in HPV16-positive cancers (dated by TCRdb to between 2021 and 2024). Context from the whole study: Using functional T-cell assays on cells from a couple of HPV16-positive patients, the researchers defined candidate HPV-specific T-cell clones and common TCR motifs. The study asked whether T-cell immunity against the HPV oncoproteins E6 and E7 changes during chemoradiotherapy and whether it affects survival. Next, the candidate HPV-specific TCRs and motifs were followed in TCR repertoires from 80 to 90 patients with HPV-related cancers. The full study reports these points: The functional definition of HPV-specific T cells was derived from only two HPV16-positive patients, and the survival association was reported for HPV16-positive patients. In HPV16-positive patients, expansion of HPV-responsive T cells during chemoradiotherapy was associated with improved recurrence-free survival. Expansion of candidate HPV-specific clones and E7-related TCR motifs was observed in the tumor microenvironment during treatment, whereas no such expansion was observed for non-HPV-specific T cells.

Because repertoires were sampled repeatedly during chemoradiotherapy, clonal expansion in the tumor microenvironment could be followed. This receptor chain uses TRBV7-3 and TRBJ2-2; the D gene is unclear. The receptor was isolated from a human donor with HPV-associated anogenital cancer. The sequencing used blood, collected from a patient who underwent chemoradiotherapy. The DNA reads as follows: TGTGCCAGCAGCCGGACCGGGGAGCTGTTTTTT. Its translation reads: CASSRTGELFF.